Presented here are 23 T cell receptor beta chains from one specimen sequenced in a study of T cell repertoires in cytomegalovirus infection. Via MiXCR, TCRdb re-called the reads, giving one row per CDR3 protein. The sample consists of around 330,000 distinct CDR3 sequences, 17% of them appearing once. The sample comprised PBMCs. Receptor source: a human donor in good health (CMV status not recorded). Some clones in this sample may be carry-over from other donors' samples.

Many counts were recorded for this clonotype. V and J are TRBV12-3 or TRBV12-4 and TRBJ2-7; D remains ambiguous. V lost 2 bases, J lost 7 bases, and 3 bases lay in between. There are 10 residues in the CDR3. This chain's CDR3 is CASSLREQYF. Here the CDR3 DNA reads TGTGCCAGCAGTTTAAGGGAGCAGTACTTC.

This clonotype has at least ten counts. The chain is built from TRBV7-2 and TRBJ2-7, with 7 positions matching TRBD1. After removal of 5 bases from V and 5 bases from J, the junction contained 9 bases not matched to a gene. The CDR3 contains 14 residues. Germline V gene lookup returns CDR1 SGHTA and CDR2 FQGNSA. The CDR3 protein is CASSITGVGDEQYF. As DNA, the CDR3 is TGTGCCAGCAGCATCACAGGGGTGGGGGACGAGCAGTACTTC.

This clonotype showed up just a few times. The chain joins TRBV2 to TRBJ2-7, with D possibly matching TRBD1 (5 bases). The CDR3 covers 14 residues. Germline values: CDR1 SNHLY, CDR2 FYNNEI. Trimming shortened V by 6 bases and J by 0 bases, and 12 bases separated the two germline ends. As DNA, the CDR3 is TGTGCCAGCAGGCCGACAGCCTCCTCCTACGAGCAGTACTTC. Translating it yields CASRPTASSYEQYF.

V and J are TRBV28 and TRBJ2-3, with 7 bases identical to TRBD1. V dropped 8 bases and J dropped 2; count of bases not matched to a gene: 4. CDR1 is MDHEN, CDR2 SYDVKM, per germline. The CDR3 contains 13 residues. The chain's CDR3 is CASRDSVTDTQYF. CDR3 DNA sequence: TGTGCCAGCCGGGACAGCGTCACAGATACGCAGTATTTT.

There are a few counts of this clonotype. The CDR3 reads CASSQVLLLAGELGTQYF. The CDR3 coding sequence is TGCGCCAGCAGCCAAGTGCTGCTCCTGGCAGGGGAGTTGGGTACGCAGTATTTT. This chain connects TRBV4-1 to TRBJ2-3; possibly TRBD1 for D (6 bases). The germline gives CDR1 MGHRA, CDR2 YSYEKL. The CDR3 covers 18 residues. Trimming removed 1 base at V and 8 bases at J, with 25 bases between.

This clonotype was seen a few times. The gene calls are TRBV7-2 and TRBJ2-7, with D possibly being TRBD1 (5 bases). Germline-derived CDR1 and CDR2 are SGHTA and FQGNSA. Trimming removed 2 bases at V and 2 bases at J, with 10 bases between. This CDR3 has 14 amino acids. The DNA of the CDR3 is TGTGCCAGCAGCTTATCAATGGGGCCCTACGAGCAGTACTTC. It yields the protein CASSLSMGPYEQYF.

In its sample, this clonotype was seen a few times. The genes are TRBV20-1 and TRBJ2-7; a weak D match, TRBD2 (6 bases). The V gene's germline CDR1 is DFQATT and CDR2 SNEGSKA (reference sequence). This CDR3 is built from 13 residues. The ends were cut back, 0 bases at V and 3 bases at J, with 9 bases in the middle. In DNA form, the CDR3 reads TGCAGTGCTAGAGATCCGGGGGTCTACGAGCAGTACTTC. Translation: CSARDPGVYEQYF.

As for this clonotype: This may arise from a read error, as a much more abundant clone is one base away. V and J are TRBV7-9 and TRBJ1-5; D not certain. The CDR3 has 12 amino acids. With 6 bases removed from V and 5 bases from J, the gap between germline ends came to 8 bases. The V gene's germline CDR1 is SEHNR and CDR2 FQNEAQ (reference sequence). Here the CDR3 reads CASRQSDQPQHF. CDR3 DNA: TGTGCCAGCAGACAGTCAGATCAGCCCCAGCATTTT.

This clonotype came up many times. V is TRBV7-2 and J is TRBJ1-1; tentative D call: TRBD1 (5 bases). This CDR3 has 22 residues. Germline V CDR1 and CDR2: SGHTA, FQGNSA. Deletions cut 5 bases from V and 1 base from J, with 35 bases between. The CDR3 spells CASSQRPGQSLWRGRTNTEAFF. The DNA for the CDR3 is TGTGCCAGCAGCCAAAGGCCAGGTCAGAGTTTGTGGAGGGGTCGGACGAACACTGAAGCTTTCTTT.

V gene TRBV28 combines with J gene TRBJ2-3, with 9 nucleotides matching TRBD2. CDR1 and CDR2 from the germline V gene are MDHEN and SYDVKM. The ends lost 3 bases at V and 6 bases at J; junction bases unmatched: 7. This CDR3 is 15 amino acids long. The CDR3 spells CASSLRASGVDTQYF. The CDR3 DNA follows: TGTGCCAGCAGTTTGAGGGCTAGCGGGGTGGATACGCAGTATTTT.

The CDR3 here is CASSPVSGGGYNEQFF. In nucleotides, the CDR3 is TGTGCCAGCAGCCCCGTTAGCGGGGGGGGCTACAATGAGCAGTTCTTC. The gene calls are TRBV12-3 or TRBV12-4 and TRBJ2-1; 11 nucleotides agree with TRBD2. V lost 6 bases, J lost 3 bases, and 7 bases stayed unmatched. This CDR3 comprises 16 residues.

The chain combines TRBV6-2 or TRBV6-3 with TRBJ2-3; D might be TRBD2 (5 bases). V was trimmed by 0 bases and J by 5 bases, leaving 12 bases between them. Germline values: CDR1 MNHEY, CDR2 SVGEGT. The CDR3 runs 15 residues. The CDR3 reads CASSYSSGSLDTQYF. Written as DNA, the CDR3 is TGTGCCAGCAGTTACTCATCGGGGTCATTAGATACGCAGTATTTT.

V is TRBV5-1 and J is TRBJ1-6; no firm D call. Trimming cost V 0 bases and J 9 bases, with 16 bases left between them. Germline V gene data show CDR1 as SGHRS and CDR2 as YFSETQ. The length of the CDR3 is 16 residues. The CDR3 DNA is TGCGCCAGCAGCTTGGGCGAGGGTCTTCCGATTTCACCCCTCCACTTT. Protein sequence: CASSLGEGLPISPLHF. The complete variable domain, with remaining parts taken from reference TRBV5-1 and TRBJ1-6, reads KAGVTQTPRYLIKTRGQQVTLSCSPISGHRSVSWYQQTPGQGLQFLFEYFSETQRNKGNFPGRFSGRQFSNSRSEMNVSTLELGDSALYLCASSLGEGLPISPLHFGNGTRLTVT.

This clonotype has a handful of counts. The V and J genes are TRBV27 and TRBJ2-1; perhaps D is TRBD1 or TRBD2 (5 bases each). Deletions cut 2 bases from V and 4 bases from J, with 18 bases between. This CDR3 is built from 17 residues. CDR1 is MNHEY and CDR2 is SMNVEV in the germline V gene (reference sequence). The CDR3 region has the DNA TGTGCCAGCAGTTTAGGGCCGGGACGGAGCCTGTACAATGAGCAGTTCTTC. It yields the protein CASSLGPGRSLYNEQFF.

The J gene is TRBJ2-3, the V gene TRBV6-2 or TRBV6-3, with TRBD2 identical over 11 bases. Germline trimming cut 1 base from V and 3 bases from J; bases unmatched to any gene: 9. In germline, CDR1 is MNHEY, CDR2 SVGEGT. This CDR3 spans 18 amino acids. The CDR3 spells CASSYYGTSGGVTDTQYF. The CDR3 nucleotides read TGTGCCAGCAGTTACTACGGTACTAGCGGGGGTGTGACAGATACGCAGTATTTT.

Ten or more counts support this clonotype. The V gene is TRBV6-5, the J gene TRBJ1-3; the D is unclear. Germline lookup yields CDR1 MNHEY and CDR2 SVGAGI. The CDR3 extends over 18 amino acids. With 0 bases removed from V and 0 bases from J, the gap between germline ends came to 15 bases. CDR3 in amino acids: CASSYSRAYDHSGNTIYF. Written as DNA, the CDR3 is TGTGCCAGCAGTTACTCGAGAGCCTATGATCACTCTGGAAACACCATATATTTT.

The V and J genes are TRBV7-9 and TRBJ2-7; D gene uncertain. There are 13 residues in the CDR3. Per germline, CDR1 SEHNR and CDR2 FQNEAQ (reference sequence). Trimming cost V 5 bases and J 2 bases, with 10 bases left between them. DNA for the CDR3: TGTGCCAGCAGCCAATCGGACCCCTACGAGCAGTACTTC. Its protein is CASSQSDPYEQYF.

This clonotype occurred a few times. The V and J genes are TRBV11-2 and TRBJ2-5; D gene unclear. V shed 1 base and J shed 0 bases, with 6 bases lying between them. Germline V gene lookup returns CDR1 SGHAT and CDR2 FQNNGV. This CDR3 has 14 amino acids. The CDR3 reads CASSLGEYQETQYF. The CDR3 bases are TGTGCCAGCAGCTTAGGGGAATACCAAGAGACCCAGTACTTC.

V is TRBV12-3 or TRBV12-4 and J is TRBJ2-5, with TRBD1 matching over 7 bases. This CDR3 comprises 15 residues. The trim removed 6 bases at V and 4 bases at J, leaving 11 bases unmatched. Here the CDR3 reads CASSSLTGPLETQYF. For the CDR3, the DNA is TGTGCCAGCAGCTCCCTGACAGGGCCTCTAGAGACCCAGTACTTC.

This clonotype appeared many times. The chain recombines TRBV7-2 with TRBJ1-6, with D perhaps matching TRBD1 (6 bases). This CDR3 region has 14 residues. Between the trimmed V and J ends, which lost 0 bases and 9 bases, there was a span of 9 bases. CDR1 and CDR2 from the germline V gene are SGHTA and FQGNSA. The CDR3 coding sequence is TGTGCCAGCAGCTTAGCACAGGGAGGTTCACCCCTCCACTTT. Encoded protein: CASSLAQGGSPLHF.

The V and J genes are TRBV4-2 and TRBJ1-2; D gene ambiguous. The CDR3 extends over 13 amino acids. V was clipped by 4 bases and J by 4 bases, with 10 bases between them. CDR1 and CDR2 from the germline V gene are LGHNA and YNFKEQ. CDR3 amino acids: CASSRELSYGYTF. CDR3 in DNA: TGTGCCAGCAGCCGCGAGTTGAGCTATGGCTACACCTTC.

This clonotype was detected a few times. The J gene is TRBJ1-5, the V gene TRBV5-1; unclear D gene. The CDR3 runs 18 residues. Trimming removed 4 bases at V and 2 bases at J, with 22 bases between. Germline-derived CDR1 and CDR2 are SGHRS and YFSETQ. The CDR3, as DNA: TGCGCCAGCAGCCTCCAGAAGAGGTACGGATTTCGCAATCAGCCCCAGCATTTT. Translation: CASSLQKRYGFRNQPQHF.

This clonotype was recorded many times. The chain uses TRBV19 and TRBJ2-1, with TRBD1 as a possible D gene (5 bases). Germline V gene sequence: CDR1 LNHDA, CDR2 SQIVND (reference sequence). This CDR3 region has 14 residues. The germline V and J ends were trimmed by 6 bases and 8 bases, with 17 bases remaining between them. The CDR3: CASRDSEKSHEQFF. The CDR3 DNA is TGTGCCAGTAGAGACAGCGAAAAAAGCCATGAGCAGTTCTTC.